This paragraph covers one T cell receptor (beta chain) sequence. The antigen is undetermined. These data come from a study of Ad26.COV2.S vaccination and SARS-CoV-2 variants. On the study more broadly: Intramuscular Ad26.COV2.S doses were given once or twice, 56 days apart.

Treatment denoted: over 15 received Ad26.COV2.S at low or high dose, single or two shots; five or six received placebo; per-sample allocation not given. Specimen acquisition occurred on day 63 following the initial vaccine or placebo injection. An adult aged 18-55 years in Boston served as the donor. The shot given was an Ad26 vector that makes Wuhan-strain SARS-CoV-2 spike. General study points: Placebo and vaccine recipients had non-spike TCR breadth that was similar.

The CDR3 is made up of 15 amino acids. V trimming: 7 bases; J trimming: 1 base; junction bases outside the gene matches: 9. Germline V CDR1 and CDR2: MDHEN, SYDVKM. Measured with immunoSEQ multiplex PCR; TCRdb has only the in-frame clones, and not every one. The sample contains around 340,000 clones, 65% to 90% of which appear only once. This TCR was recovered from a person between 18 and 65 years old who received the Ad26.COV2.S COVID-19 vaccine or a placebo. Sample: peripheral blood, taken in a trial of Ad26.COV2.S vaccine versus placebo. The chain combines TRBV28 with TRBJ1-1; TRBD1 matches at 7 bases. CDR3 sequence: CASNRPGGQNTEAFF. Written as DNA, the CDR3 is TGTGCCAGCAACCGACCAGGGGGGCAGAACACTGAAGCTTTCTTT.